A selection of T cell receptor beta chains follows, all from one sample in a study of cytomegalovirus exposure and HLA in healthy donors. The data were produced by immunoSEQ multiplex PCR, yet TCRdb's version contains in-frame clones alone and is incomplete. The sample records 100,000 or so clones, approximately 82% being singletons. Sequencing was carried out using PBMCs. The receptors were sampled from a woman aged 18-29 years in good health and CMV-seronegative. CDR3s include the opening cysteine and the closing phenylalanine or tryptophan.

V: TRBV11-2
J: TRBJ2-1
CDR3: CASSLVVSNEQFF

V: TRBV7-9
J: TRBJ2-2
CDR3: CASAPPSGLSTGELFF

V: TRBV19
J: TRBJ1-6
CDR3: CASSIGSMEPLSTSPLHF

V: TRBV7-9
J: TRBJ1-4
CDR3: CASSLLTENEKLFF

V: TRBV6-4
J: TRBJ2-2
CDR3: CASTSGCNTGELFF

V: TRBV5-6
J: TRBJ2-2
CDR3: CASSSTWTANTGELFF

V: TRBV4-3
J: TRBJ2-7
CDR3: CASSVSGQGPYEQYF

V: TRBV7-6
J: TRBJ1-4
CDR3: CASSLGYSGEKLFF

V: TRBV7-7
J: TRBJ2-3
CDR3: CASSLSSGTTDTQYF

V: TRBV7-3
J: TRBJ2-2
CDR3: CASSLIGAGELFF

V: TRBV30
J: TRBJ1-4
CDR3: CAWTQREGWIGNAYVANEKLFF

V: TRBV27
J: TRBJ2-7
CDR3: CAGSSSGPYEQYF

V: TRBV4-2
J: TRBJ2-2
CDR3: CASSQDQGPAGELFF

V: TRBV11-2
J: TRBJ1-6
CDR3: CASSSTQGANSPLHF

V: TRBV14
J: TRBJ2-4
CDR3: CASSQAAAGYQNIQYF

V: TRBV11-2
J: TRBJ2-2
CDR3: CASSFEGHEATGELFF

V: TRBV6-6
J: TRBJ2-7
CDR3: CASSFSGYSYEQYF

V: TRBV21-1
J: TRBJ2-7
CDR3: CASSKESGQGGFSGSYEQYF

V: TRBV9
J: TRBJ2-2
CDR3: CASSAGVTGELFF

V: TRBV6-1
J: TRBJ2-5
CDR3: CASSQTGFEVTQYF

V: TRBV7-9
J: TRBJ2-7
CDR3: CASSGRQGAYEQYF

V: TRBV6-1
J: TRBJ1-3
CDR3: CASGGGFSGNTIYF

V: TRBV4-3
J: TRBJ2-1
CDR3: CASSQDISASSYNEQFF

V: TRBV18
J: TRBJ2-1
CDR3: CASSPGADIRNEQFF

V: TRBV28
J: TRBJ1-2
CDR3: CASSLSAGGYTF

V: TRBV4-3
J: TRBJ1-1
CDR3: CASSQVGPGQSEVAFF

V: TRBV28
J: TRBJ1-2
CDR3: CASRSLGGDYGYTF

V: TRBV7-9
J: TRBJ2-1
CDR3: CASSLTGQGGNEQFF

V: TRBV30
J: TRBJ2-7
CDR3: CAWSGLAGYEQYF

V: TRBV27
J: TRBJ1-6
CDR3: CASSLMQGYNSPLHF

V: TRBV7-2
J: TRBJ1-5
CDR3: CASSLGQDGSNQPQHF

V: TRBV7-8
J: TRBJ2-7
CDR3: CASSETRLAGDEQYF

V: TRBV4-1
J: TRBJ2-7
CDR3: CASSFRLAGGPLEQYF

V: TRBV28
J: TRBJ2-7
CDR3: CASSPGGELAGTYEQYF

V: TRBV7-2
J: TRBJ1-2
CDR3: CASSLASGVGYTF

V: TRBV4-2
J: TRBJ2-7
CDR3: CASSQDLAGRASREQYF

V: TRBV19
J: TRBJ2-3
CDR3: CASTTSGHNTDTQYF

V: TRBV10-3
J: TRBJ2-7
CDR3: CAIRAGERDLSYEQYF

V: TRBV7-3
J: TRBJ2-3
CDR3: CASSPTSSADTQYF

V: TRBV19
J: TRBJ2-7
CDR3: CASSFPGTEINEQYF

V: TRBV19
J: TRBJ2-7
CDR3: CASSKGDYSYEQYF

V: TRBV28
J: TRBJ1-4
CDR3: CASSLRQAIGYEKLFF

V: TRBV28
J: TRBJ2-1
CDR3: CASRLAGGPSYNEQFF

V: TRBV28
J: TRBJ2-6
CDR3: CASSLGLTTAGRANVLTF